This T cell receptor (beta chain) was captured by sequencing in a study of T cells in Graves' hyperthyroidism and ophthalmopathy. The CDR3 consists of 12 residues. Germline CDR1 and CDR2: SGHTA and FQGNSA. With V trimmed by 9 bases and J by 3 bases, 2 bases remained unmatched. Using RNA transcripts as the source, TCR beta CDR3 regions were amplified. A set of HTBI primers served as the primers for a first-round RT-PCR of the TCR CDR3. TCRdb passed the multiplex PCR reads through MiXCR, listing each CDR3 protein once. The sample has about 540,000 distinct CDR3 sequences; about 45% are singletons. This clonotype originated in a woman aged 18-35 years with Graves' hyperthyroidism. V gene TRBV7-2 combines with J gene TRBJ2-7; 10 bases line up with TRBD2. Sequencing input: peripheral blood or thyroid tissue (not recorded which). The CDR3 DNA reads as TGTGCCAGTACTAGCGGGAACTACGAGCAGTACTTC. This codes for CASTSGNYEQYF.